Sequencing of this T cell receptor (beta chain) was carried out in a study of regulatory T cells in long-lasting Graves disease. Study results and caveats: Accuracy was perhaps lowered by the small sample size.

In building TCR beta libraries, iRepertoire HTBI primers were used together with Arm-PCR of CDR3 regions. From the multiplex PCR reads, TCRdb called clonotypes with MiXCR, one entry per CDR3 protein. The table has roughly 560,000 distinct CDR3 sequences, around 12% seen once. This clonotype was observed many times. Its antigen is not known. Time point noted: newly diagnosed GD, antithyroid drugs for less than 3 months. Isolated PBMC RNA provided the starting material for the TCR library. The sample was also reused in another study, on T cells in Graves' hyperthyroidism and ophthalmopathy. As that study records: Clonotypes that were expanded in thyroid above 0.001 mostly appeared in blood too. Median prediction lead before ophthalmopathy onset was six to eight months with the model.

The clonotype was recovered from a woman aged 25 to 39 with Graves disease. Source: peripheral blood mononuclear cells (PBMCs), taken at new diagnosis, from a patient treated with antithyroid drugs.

The CDR3 DNA follows: TGCGCCAGCAGCCCACTGGGACAGGGCTCTGGAAACACCATATATTTT. Translation: CASSPLGQGSGNTIYF. The chain is built from TRBV4-1 and TRBJ1-3; 9 bases are a match to TRBD1. V was pared by 4 bases and J by 0 bases, with 4 bases of the junction left unmatched. Germline CDR1 reads MGHRA; CDR2 reads YSYEKL. The CDR3 sequence is 16 residues long.